This T cell receptor (beta chain) was identified during a study of blood T cell repertoires in COVID-19. Study summary: Samples taken during acute and convalescent COVID-19 were collected in the United States, Italy and Spain.

The CDR3 covers 13 residues. The germline CDR1 and CDR2 sequences are SGHTA and FQGNSA. V shed 1 base, J shed 7 bases, and the junction held 4 bases outside the gene matches. Original processing methods: By means of reference gene primer amplification, nucleated cell counts were estimated. The protocol was immunoSEQ multiplex PCR, while the TCRdb copy is restricted to in-frame clones and leaves out a portion. V and J calls and clone size are as listed in that table; D and trimming were resolved from the DNA. The profile shows a few hundred thousand clones, 85% of them singletons. The cohort comprised adults aged roughly 18 to 95 years residing in about two dozen US areas. Resolution of symptoms, clearance, or two negative PCRs was present in recovered Cohort 3 donors.

This chain joins TRBV7-2 and TRBJ2-7, with TRBD1 matching over 7 bases. Sequencing was carried out using PBMCs or T cells enriched from blood (not recorded which). This clonotype was sampled from a man in his forties or fifties who had recovered from COVID-19. The CDR3 nucleotides are TGTGCCAGCAGCTTAGTAACAGGGGATGAGCAGTACTTC. Amino acid sequence: CASSLVTGDEQYF. Supplemented by reference TRBV7-2 and TRBJ2-7, the full variable domain reads GAGVSQSPSNKVTEKGKDVELRCDPISGHTALYWYRQSLGQGLEFLIYFQGNSAPDKSGLPSDRFSAERTGGSVSTLTIQRTQQEDSAVYLCASSLVTGDEQYFGPGTRLTVT.